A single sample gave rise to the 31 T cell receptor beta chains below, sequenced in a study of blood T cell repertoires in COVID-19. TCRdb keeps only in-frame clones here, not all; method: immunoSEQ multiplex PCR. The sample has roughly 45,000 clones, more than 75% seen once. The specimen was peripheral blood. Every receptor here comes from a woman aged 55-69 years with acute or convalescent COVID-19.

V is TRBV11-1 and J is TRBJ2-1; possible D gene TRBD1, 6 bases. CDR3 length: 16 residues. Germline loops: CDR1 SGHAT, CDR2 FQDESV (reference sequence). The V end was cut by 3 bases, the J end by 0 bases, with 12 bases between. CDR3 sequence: CASSLGAESSYNEQFF. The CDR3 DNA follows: TGTGCCAGCAGCTTGGGGGCGGAAAGCTCCTACAATGAGCAGTTCTTC. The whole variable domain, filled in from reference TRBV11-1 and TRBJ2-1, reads EAEVAQSPRYKITEKSQAVAFWCDPISGHATLYWYRQILGQGPELLVQFQDESVVDDSQLPKDRFSAERLKGVDSTLKIQPAELGDSAMYLCASSLGAESSYNEQFFGPGTRLTVL.

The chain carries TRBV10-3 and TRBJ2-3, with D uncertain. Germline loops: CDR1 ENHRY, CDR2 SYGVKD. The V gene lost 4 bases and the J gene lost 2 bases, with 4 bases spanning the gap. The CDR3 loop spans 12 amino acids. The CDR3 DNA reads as TGTGCCATCAGTGGGGCCACAGATACGCAGTATTTT. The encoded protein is CAISGATDTQYF.

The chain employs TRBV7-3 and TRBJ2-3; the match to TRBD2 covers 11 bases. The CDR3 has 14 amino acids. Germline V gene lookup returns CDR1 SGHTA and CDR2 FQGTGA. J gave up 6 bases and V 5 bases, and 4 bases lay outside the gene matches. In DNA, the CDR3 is TGTGCCAGCAGCCTACGGACTAGCGGGGATACGCAGTATTTT. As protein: CASSLRTSGDTQYF.

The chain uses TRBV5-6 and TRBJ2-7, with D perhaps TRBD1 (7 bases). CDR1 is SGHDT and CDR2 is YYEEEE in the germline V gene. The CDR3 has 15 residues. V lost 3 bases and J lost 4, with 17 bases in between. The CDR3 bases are TGTGCCAGCAGCTCCCAGGGGGGACCGGGGTACGAGCAGTACTTC. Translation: CASSSQGGPGYEQYF.

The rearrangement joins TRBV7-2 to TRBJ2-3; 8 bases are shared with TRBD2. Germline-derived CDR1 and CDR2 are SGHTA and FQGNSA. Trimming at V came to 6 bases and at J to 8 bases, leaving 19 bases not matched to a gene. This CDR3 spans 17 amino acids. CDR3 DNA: TGTGCCAGCAGTTTATTTCAGGGACTAGGACGTCTTGGTACGCAGTATTTT. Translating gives CASSLFQGLGRLGTQYF.

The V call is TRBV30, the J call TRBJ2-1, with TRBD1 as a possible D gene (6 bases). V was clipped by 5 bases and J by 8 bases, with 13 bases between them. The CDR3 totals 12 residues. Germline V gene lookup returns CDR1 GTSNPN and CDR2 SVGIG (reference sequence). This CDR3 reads CAWGQLRDEQFF. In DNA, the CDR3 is TGTGCCTGGGGACAGCTCAGGGATGAGCAGTTCTTC.

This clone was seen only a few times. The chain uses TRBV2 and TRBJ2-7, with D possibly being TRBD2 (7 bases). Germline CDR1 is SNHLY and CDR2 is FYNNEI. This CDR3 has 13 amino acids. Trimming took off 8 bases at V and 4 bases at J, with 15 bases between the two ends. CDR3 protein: CASREVRGYEQYF. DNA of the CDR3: TGTGCCAGCCGGGAGGTCAGGGGATACGAGCAGTACTTC.

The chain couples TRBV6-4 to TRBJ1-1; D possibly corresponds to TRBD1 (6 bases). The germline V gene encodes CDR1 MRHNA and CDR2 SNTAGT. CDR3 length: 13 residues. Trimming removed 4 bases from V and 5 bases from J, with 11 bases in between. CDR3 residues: CASSATGTTEAFF. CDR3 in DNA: TGTGCCAGCAGTGCAACAGGGACGACTGAAGCTTTCTTT.

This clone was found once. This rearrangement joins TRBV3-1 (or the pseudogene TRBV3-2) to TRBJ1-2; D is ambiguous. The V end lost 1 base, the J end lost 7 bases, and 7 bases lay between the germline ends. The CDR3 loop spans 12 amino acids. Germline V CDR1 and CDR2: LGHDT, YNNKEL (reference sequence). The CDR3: CASSQGMSGYTF. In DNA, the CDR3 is TGTGCCAGCAGCCAAGGCATGAGTGGCTACACCTTC.

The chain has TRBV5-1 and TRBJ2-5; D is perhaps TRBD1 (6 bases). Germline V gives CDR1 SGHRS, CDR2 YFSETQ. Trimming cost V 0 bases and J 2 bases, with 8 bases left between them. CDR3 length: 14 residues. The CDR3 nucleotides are TGCGCCAGCAGCTTGGTGCAGGGGCAAGAGACCCAGTACTTC. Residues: CASSLVQGQETQYF. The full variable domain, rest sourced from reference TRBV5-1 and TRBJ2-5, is KAGVTQTPRYLIKTRGQQVTLSCSPISGHRSVSWYQQTPGQGLQFLFEYFSETQRNKGNFPGRFSGRQFSNSRSEMNVSTLELGDSALYLCASSLVQGQETQYFGPGTRLLVL.

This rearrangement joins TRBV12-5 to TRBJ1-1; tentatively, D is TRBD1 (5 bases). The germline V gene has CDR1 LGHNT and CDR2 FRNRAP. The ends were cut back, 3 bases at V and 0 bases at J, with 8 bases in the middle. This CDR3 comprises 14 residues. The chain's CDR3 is CASGLGVVNTEAFF. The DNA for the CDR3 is TGTGCTAGTGGTTTAGGGGTGGTGAACACTGAAGCTTTCTTT.

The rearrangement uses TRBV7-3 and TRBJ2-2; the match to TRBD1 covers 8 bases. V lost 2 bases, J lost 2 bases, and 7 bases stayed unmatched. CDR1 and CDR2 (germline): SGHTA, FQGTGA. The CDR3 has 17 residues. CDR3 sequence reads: CASSLGGTGLNTGELFF. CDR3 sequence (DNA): TGTGCCAGCAGCTTAGGCGGGACAGGCCTTAACACCGGGGAGCTGTTTTTT. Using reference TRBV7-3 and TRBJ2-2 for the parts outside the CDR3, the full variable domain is GAGVSQTPSNKVTEKGKYVELRCDPISGHTALYWYRQSLGQGPEFLIYFQGTGAADDSGLPNDRFFAVRPEGSVSTLKIQRTERGDSAVYLCASSLGGTGLNTGELFFGEGSRLTVL.

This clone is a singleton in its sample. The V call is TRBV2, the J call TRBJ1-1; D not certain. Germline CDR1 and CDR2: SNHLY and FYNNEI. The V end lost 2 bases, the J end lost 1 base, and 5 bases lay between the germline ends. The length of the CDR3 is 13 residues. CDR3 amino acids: CASSESRNTEAFF. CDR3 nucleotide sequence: TGTGCCAGCAGTGAATCTCGGAACACTGAAGCTTTCTTT.

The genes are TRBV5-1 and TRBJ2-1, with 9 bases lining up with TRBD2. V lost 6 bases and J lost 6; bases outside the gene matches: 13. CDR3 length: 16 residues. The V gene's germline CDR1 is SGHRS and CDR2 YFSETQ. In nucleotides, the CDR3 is TGCGCCAGCAAACCCTCTATAGCGGGGGAGGCCAATGAGCAGTTCTTC. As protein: CASKPSIAGEANEQFF. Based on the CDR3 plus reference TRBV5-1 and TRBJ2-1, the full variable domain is KAGVTQTPRYLIKTRGQQVTLSCSPISGHRSVSWYQQTPGQGLQFLFEYFSETQRNKGNFPGRFSGRQFSNSRSEMNVSTLELGDSALYLCASKPSIAGEANEQFFGPGTRLTVL.

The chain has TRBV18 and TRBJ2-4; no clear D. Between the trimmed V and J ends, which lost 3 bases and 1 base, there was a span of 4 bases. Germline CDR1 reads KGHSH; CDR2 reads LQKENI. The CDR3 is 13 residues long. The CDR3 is CASSPPAKNIQYF. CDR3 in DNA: TGTGCCAGCTCACCCCCGGCCAAAAACATTCAGTACTTC.

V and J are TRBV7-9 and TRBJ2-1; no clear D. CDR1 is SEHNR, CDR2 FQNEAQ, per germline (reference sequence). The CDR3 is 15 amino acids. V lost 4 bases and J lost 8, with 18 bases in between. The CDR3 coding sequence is TGTGCCAGCAGCTCCCCCCGTACTAAGTTCGATGAGCAGTTCTTC. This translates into CASSSPRTKFDEQFF.

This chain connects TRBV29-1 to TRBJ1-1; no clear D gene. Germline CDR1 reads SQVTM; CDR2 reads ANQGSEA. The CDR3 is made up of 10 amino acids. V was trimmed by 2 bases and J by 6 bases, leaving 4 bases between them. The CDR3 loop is CSVENSEAFF. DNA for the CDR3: TGCAGCGTTGAAAACTCTGAAGCTTTCTTT.

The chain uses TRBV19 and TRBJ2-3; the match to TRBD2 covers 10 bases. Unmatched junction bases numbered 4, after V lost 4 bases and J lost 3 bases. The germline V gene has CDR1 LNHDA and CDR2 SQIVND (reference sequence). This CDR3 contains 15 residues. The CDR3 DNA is TGTGCCAGTAGTACCACTAGCGGGATGACAGATACGCAGTATTTT. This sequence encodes CASSTTSGMTDTQYF.

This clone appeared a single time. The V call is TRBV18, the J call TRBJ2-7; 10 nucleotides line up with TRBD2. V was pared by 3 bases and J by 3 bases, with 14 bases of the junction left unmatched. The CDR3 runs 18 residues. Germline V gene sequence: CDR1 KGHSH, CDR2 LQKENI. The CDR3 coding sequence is TGTGCCAGCTCACCGAAGGCGTTCTCCAGGACTAGCGGCTACGAGCAGTACTTC. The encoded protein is CASSPKAFSRTSGYEQYF.

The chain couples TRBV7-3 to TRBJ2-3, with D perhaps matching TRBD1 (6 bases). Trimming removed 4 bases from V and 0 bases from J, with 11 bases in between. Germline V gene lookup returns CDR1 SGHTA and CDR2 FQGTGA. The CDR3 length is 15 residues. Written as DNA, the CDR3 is TGTGCCAGCAGCTCCACCGGACAGAGCACAGATACGCAGTATTTT. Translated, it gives CASSSTGQSTDTQYF.

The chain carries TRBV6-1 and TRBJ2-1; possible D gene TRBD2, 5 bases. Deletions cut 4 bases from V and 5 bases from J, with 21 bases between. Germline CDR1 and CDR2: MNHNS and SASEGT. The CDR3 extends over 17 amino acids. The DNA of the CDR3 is TGTGCCAGCAGTGGCCTGACTTTGGCGCGGAGGAACAATGAGCAGTTCTTC. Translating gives CASSGLTLARRNNEQFF.

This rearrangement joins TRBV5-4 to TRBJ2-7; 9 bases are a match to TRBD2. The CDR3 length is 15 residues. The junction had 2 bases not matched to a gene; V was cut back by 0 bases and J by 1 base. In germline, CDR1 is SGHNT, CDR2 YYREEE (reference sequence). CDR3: CASSLELAGSYEQYF. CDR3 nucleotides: TGTGCCAGCAGCTTGGAGCTAGCGGGATCCTACGAGCAGTACTTC.

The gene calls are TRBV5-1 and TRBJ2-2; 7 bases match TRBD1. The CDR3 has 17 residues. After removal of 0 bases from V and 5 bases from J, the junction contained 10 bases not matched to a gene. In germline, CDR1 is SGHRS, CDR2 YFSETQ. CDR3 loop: CASSLALDRVRTGELFF. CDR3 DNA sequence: TGCGCCAGCAGCTTGGCCCTAGACAGGGTCCGGACCGGGGAGCTGTTTTTT.

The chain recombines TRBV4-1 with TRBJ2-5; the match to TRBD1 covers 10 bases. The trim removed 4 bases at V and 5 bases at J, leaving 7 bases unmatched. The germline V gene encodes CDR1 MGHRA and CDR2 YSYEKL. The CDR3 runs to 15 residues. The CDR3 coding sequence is TGCGCCAGCAGCCTCGACAGGGGGCAAGGGGAGACCCAGTACTTC. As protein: CASSLDRGQGETQYF.

The CDR3: CASSLGGTRGGNEQFF. The CDR3 nucleotides read TGTGCCAGCAGCTTAGGAGGGACTAGAGGGGGAAATGAGCAGTTCTTC. This chain uses TRBV11-3 with TRBJ2-1; 8 bases agree with TRBD2. With V trimmed by 1 base and J by 7 bases, 9 bases remained unmatched. In germline, CDR1 is SGHNT, CDR2 YENEEA. This CDR3 has 16 amino acids.

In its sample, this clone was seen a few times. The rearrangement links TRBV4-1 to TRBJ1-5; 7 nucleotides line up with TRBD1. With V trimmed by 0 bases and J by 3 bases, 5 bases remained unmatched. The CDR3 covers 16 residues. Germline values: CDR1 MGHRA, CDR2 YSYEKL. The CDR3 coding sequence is TGCGCCAGCAGCCAAGATCATGGGACAGCCAATCAGCCCCAGCATTTT. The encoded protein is CASSQDHGTANQPQHF.

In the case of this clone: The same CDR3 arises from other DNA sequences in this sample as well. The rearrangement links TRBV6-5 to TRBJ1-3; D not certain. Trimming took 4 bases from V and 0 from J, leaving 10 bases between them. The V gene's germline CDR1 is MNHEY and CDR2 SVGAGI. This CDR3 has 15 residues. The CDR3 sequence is CASSSGGDSGNTIYF. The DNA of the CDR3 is TGTGCCAGCAGTTCCGGCGGTGACTCTGGAAACACCATATATTTT.

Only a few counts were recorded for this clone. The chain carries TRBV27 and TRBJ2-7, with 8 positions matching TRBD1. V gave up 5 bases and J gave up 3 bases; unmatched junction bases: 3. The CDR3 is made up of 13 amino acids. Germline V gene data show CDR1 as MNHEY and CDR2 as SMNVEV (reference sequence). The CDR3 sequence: CASSEQGGYEQYF. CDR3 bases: TGTGCCAGCAGTGAACAGGGGGGCTACGAGCAGTACTTC.

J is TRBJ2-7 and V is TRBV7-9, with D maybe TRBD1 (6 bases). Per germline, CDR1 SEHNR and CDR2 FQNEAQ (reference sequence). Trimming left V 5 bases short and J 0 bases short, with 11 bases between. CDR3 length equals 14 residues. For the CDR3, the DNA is TGTGCCAGCAGCCCAGGGGTAAACTCCTACGAGCAGTACTTC. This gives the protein CASSPGVNSYEQYF.

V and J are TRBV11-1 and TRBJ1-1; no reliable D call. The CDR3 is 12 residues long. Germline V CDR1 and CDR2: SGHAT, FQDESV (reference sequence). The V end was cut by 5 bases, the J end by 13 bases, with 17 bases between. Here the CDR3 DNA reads TGTGCCAGCAGCGCCGACTCGGAAACCCTTTTCTTT. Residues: CASSADSETLFF.

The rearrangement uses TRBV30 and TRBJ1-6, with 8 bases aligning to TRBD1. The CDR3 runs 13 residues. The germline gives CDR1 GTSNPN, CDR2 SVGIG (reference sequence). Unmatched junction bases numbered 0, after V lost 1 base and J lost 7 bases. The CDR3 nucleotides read TGTGCCTGGAGTGGACAGGGGAATTCACCCCTCCACTTT. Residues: CAWSGQGNSPLHF.